The present T cell receptor beta chain was sequenced within a study of tumor-infiltrating lymphocytes in primary liver carcinoma. Trimming pared 3 bases from V and 6 bases from J, leaving 5 bases between. The CDR3 totals 12 residues. The source of the blood RNA was unsorted whole blood, and germline DNA was extracted as well. Constant-region priming of around 490 ng total RNA yielded TCR beta cDNA. TCR beta libraries came from three nested multiplex PCR rounds using slightly modified ARM-PCR. PCR rounds one and two used TRBV1-TRBV30 forward primers with a C-beta reverse primer for 10 cycles each. A single record per CDR3 protein comes from TCRdb applying MiXCR to the multiplex PCR reads. This sample has hundreds of thousands of distinct CDR3 sequences, with more than 55% found just once. This clonotype showed up many times.

V usage is TRBV12-3 or TRBV12-4 and J usage is TRBJ2-2; the D is unclear. Material: peripheral blood. This receptor was taken from a man aged 35 to 55 with primary liver carcinoma and hepatitis B virus infection. CDR3 nucleotides: TGTGCCAGCAGTTTCTCCCCCGGGGAGCTGTTTTTT. This translates into CASSFSPGELFF.